This record looks at one TCR beta chain sequence and its context. This sample is drawn from a study of blood T cell repertoires in COVID-19. Overall study context: Samples taken during acute and convalescent COVID-19 were collected in the United States, Italy and Spain.

The authors' processing: The assay estimated nucleated cells by amplifying reference gene primers. The table came from immunoSEQ multiplex PCR; TCRdb's copy has only in-frame clones and leaves some out. Clone size and the V and J calls come from that table; the DNA yielded D and trimming. Counted here are 150,000 to 200,000 clones, 65% to 90% occurring once; the ten biggest clones make up 7% to 10%. The sample was peripheral blood. This TCR derives from a man aged 50 or older with active or convalescent COVID-19.

The CDR3 protein is CASSLDRGTNQPQHF. CDR3 DNA: TGTGCCAGCAGTTTAGACAGGGGTACAAATCAGCCCCAGCATTTT. The chain recombines TRBV28 with TRBJ1-5; 8 bases map to TRBD1. The length of the CDR3 is 15 residues. Germline-derived CDR1 and CDR2 are MDHEN and SYDVKM. The V and J ends lost 2 bases and 4 bases, in that order; junction bases with no gene match: 4.